This TCR beta chain was documented in a study of shared clonotypes between healthy human individuals (dated by TCRdb to between 2020 and 2021). About the full investigation: The cohort comprised two women and a few men aged 18 to 49 years. For each donor, CD4 naive and CD4 memory were each given three plates, CD8 naive was given two plates, and CD8 memory was given one plate. Blood TCR repertoires of about five healthy adults were deeply sequenced to estimate repertoire size and the extent of clonotype sharing between individuals. Libraries were prepared and TCR repertoires were sequenced by different laboratories using diverse techniques, in order to increase sequencing depth and limit assay-specific biases. Per donor, leukapheresis produced somewhere between about 0.8 and 9.5 billion PBMCs.

Donors were healthy HIV-negative adults with no recently reported acute infections or vaccinations. Only Caucasian adults living in Nashville, Tennessee, USA were represented among the donors. CD4+ T cells were enriched by magnetic negative selection; naive cells were then positively selected on CD45RA, and the negative fraction formed the memory subset. Blood was collected by leukapheresis, and PBMCs were isolated by Ficoll-Histopaque density gradient centrifugation and then cryopreserved in liquid nitrogen vapor phase. Purity and quantity of every magnetically sorted T cell population were checked by analytical flow cytometry. Genomic DNA was isolated from each sorted fraction and quantified by UV absorbance on a Nanodrop 2000c. In the case of this clone: Its antigen remains undetermined. Base qualities are missing; no much larger clone stands one base away.

Using the deep immunoSEQ assay, TCR CDR3 regions were amplified from genomic DNA by multiplex PCR. Extracted genomic DNA from each cell subset was spread evenly across all wells of several immunoSEQ 96-well plates, with each plate serving as a replicate. For sorted subsets, each replicate PCR was loaded with about 200 ng genomic DNA, equivalent to 25,000 to 30,000 T cell genomes. Purified libraries were quantified with a Qubit 3.0 fluorometer, sized on a Bioanalyzer 2100, and re-quantified with the KAPA Library Quantification kit. A separate single-read 150-cycle Illumina NextSeq 550 flow cell was used to sequence each immunoSEQ 96-well plate. Concerning the study's data processing: Because the immunoSEQ output held only junctional sequences and lacked quality scores, the filtering could not match the filtering applied to full-length reads. Sequences were annotated with PyIR, a Python wrapper for IgBLAST v1.9, using IMGT germline references to assign V/J genes and CDR3. Any read was removed if the V/J assignment was weak (E-value above 1e-6), the CDR3 was missing, or the read contained stop codons, out-of-frame junctions, or ambiguous translated residues. V3J clonotypes were defined as sequences sharing an identical inferred V gene, J gene, and CDR3 amino acid sequence. Percentage overlap between repertoires was calculated by dividing the number of shared unique clonotypes by the size of the smaller repertoire. Repertoire richness was assessed with RTK rarefaction, the Chao1 estimator, and Recon v2.1 estimates of unobserved clonotypes. For all TCRbeta clonotypes obtained by the gDNA method from a few donors, generation probabilities were computed with OLGA. Here the immuneACCESS table is served through TCRdb, limited to in-frame sequences with V and J called. Missing clones are a known gap in these copies; in checked studies unresolved V genes cover under half, and the rest lacks a known reason. V and J calls plus clone size are reproduced from that table; the DNA served to infer D and trimming. This sample comprises some 1.4 million clones, approximately 96% of them detected only once. The ten largest account for approximately 1.1% of the sample.

The paper as a whole reports these results and caveats: Rarefaction of sorted-subset datasets indicated incomplete sequencing despite the large sequencing depth. Based on pairwise subsampling, the degree of clonotype sharing among donors was expected to be affected by sequencing depth. The small number of donors limited the genetic and exposure-history diversity represented. Clonotypes shared by all four sorted-subset donors showed higher generation probabilities than non-shared clonotypes. Larger estimated clonotype richness was generally found for naive subsets than for memory subsets. Approximately 5% of naive CD4, around 3.5% of naive CD8, roughly 2.5% of memory CD4, and more than 0.35% of memory CD8 clonotypes were shared across four donors. Sampling was restricted to blood, and TCR repertoires in tissue are likely to differ from TCR repertoires in blood.

CDR1 and CDR2 (SGHTA, FQGNSA) derive from the germline V gene. The germline ends are 12 bases apart after V is trimmed by 4 bases and J by 2 bases. The CDR3 runs 14 residues from the cysteine to the phenylalanine. Only CDR3 DNA is held: 42 bases, read in frame from base 1. The chain is encoded by TRBV7-2 joined to TRBJ2-7; no D gene is confidently identified. This sequence was found in a man between 25 and 39 years old in good health. The sequencing input was naive CD4+ T cells sorted from blood. This sample's cell subset or site label indicates: CD45RA+ positively selected. The DNA reads as follows: TGTGCCAGCAGCTCCCCCTTGGAAACCTACGAGCAGTACTTC. Its translation reads: CASSSPLETYEQYF.